Below, one T cell receptor beta chain is given with its context. Antigen: not known. The data were taken from a study of CD8 T cells in ankylosing spondylitis. The germline V and J ends were trimmed by 2 bases and 0 bases, with 8 bases remaining between them. The CDR3 covers 14 residues. Germline V gives CDR1 DFQATT, CDR2 SNEGSKA (reference sequence). Quantitative barcoded 5'-RACE was used to prepare TCR beta libraries. TCRdb passed the 5' RACE reads through MiXCR, listing each CDR3 protein once. The table lists 390,000 or so distinct CDR3 sequences, approximately 20% of them singletons. Findings and caveats of the study: It was reported that disease-linked clones were significantly enriched in matched ankylosing spondylitis synovial fluid. Some of the motif variants had earlier been found in reactive arthritis patients' fluid and blood. A motif in TCR beta, a set of roughly 8 highly homologous variants, appeared characteristic of ankylosing spondylitis blood. CD8+ cells made up the disease-linked clones, which were relatively rare in peripheral blood.

Sequenced sample: blood, either unsorted or a sorted T cell fraction (not recorded which). The TCR originated in a male donor with ankylosing spondylitis. This chain links TRBV20-1 with TRBJ1-5; D possibly corresponds to TRBD1 (6 bases). The CDR3 DNA sequence: TGCAGTGCTAGACAGGGGCCTAGCAATCAGCCCCAGCATTTT. Its translation: CSARQGPSNQPQHF.